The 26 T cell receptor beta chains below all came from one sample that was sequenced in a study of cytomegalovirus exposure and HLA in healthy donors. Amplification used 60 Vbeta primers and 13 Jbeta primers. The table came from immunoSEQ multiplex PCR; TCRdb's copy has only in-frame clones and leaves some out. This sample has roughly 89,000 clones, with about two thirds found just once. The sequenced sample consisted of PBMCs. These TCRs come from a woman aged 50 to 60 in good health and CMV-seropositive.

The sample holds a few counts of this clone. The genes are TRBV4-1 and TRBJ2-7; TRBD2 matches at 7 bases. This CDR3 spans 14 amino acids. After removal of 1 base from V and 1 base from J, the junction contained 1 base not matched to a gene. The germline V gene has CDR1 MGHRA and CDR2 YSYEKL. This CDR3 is CASSQGGGSYEQYF. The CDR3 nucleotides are TGCGCCAGCAGCCAAGGGGGGGGGTCCTACGAGCAGTACTTC.

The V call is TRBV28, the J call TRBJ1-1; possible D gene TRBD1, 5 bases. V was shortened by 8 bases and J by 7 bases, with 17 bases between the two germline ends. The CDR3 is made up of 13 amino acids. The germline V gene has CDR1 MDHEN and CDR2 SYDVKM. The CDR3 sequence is CASCHQGGHEAFF. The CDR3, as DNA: TGTGCCAGCTGTCACCAGGGAGGGCATGAAGCTTTCTTT.

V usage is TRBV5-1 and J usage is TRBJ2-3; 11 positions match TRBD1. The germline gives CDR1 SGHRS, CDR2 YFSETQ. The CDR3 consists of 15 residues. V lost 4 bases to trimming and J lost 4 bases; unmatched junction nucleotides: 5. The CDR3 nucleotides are TGCGCCAGCAGCGGGACAGGGGGGAGGGCAGATACGCAGTATTTT. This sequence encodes CASSGTGGRADTQYF.

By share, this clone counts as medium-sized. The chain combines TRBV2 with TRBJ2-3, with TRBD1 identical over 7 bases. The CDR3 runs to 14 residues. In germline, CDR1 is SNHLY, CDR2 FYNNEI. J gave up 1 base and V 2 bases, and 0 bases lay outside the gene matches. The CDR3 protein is CASSEQGGTDTQYF. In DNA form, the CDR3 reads TGTGCCAGCAGTGAACAGGGGGGCACAGATACGCAGTATTTT.

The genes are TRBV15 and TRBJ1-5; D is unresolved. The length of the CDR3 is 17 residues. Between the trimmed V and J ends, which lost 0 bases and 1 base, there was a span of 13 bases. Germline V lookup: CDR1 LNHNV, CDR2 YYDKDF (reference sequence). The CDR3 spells CATSRDATSGSNQPQHF. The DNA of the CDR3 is TGTGCCACCAGCAGAGATGCGACGAGCGGGAGCAATCAGCCCCAGCATTTT.

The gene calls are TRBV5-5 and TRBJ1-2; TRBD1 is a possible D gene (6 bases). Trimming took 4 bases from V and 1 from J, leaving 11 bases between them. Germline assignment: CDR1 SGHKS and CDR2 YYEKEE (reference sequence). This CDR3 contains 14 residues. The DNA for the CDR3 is TGTGCCAGCAGCCCGGACAGCCTTAACTATGGCTACACCTTC. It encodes CASSPDSLNYGYTF.

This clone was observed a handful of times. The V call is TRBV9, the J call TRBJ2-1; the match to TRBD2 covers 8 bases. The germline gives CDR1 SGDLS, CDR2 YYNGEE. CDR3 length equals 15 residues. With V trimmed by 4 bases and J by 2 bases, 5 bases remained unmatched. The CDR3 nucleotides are TGTGCCAGCAGCCCCCGGGAGGGACCCTACAATGAGCAGTTCTTC. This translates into CASSPREGPYNEQFF.

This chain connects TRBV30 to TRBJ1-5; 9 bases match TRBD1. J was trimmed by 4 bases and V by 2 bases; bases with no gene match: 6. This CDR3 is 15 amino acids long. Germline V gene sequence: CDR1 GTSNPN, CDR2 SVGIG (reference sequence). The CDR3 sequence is CAWSWTGASNQPQHF. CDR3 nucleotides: TGTGCCTGGAGTTGGACAGGGGCCTCTAATCAGCCCCAGCATTTT.

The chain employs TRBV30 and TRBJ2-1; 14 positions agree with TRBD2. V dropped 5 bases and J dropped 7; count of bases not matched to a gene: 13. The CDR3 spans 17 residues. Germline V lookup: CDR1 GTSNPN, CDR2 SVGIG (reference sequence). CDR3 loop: CAWGSGLAGGIGNEQFF. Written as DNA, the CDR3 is TGTGCCTGGGGATCAGGACTAGCGGGGGGCATAGGGAATGAGCAGTTCTTC.

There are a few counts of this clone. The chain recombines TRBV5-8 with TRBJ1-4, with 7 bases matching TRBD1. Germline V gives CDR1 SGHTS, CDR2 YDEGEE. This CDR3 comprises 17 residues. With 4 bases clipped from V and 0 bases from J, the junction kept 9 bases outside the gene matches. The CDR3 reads CASSRPGQRSTNEKLFF. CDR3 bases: TGTGCCAGCAGCCGGCCGGGACAGCGATCAACTAATGAAAAACTGTTTTTT.

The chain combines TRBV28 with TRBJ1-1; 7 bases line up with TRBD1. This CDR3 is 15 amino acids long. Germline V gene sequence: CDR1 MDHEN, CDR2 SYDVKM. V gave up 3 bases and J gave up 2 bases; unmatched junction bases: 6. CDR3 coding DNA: TGTGCCAGCAGTTTCAGACAGGGCGCTAACACTGAAGCTTTCTTT. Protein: CASSFRQGANTEAFF.

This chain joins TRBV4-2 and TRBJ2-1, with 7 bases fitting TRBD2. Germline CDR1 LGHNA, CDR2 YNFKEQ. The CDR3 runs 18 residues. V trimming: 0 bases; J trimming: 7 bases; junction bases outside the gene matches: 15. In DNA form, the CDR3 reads TGTGCCAGCAGCCAAGATTGGGGGATCGGTGGGGGGGAGAATGAGCAGTTCTTC. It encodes CASSQDWGIGGGENEQFF.

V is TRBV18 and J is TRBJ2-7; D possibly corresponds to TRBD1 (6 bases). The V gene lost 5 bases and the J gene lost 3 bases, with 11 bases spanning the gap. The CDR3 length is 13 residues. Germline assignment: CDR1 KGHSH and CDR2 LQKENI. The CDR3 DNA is TGTGCCAGCTCATCGGGACAAGACTACGAGCAGTACTTC. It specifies CASSSGQDYEQYF.

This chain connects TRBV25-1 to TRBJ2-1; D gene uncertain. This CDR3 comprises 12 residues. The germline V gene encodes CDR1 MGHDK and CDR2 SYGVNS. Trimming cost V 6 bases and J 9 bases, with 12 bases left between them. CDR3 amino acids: CASSQAFGEQFF. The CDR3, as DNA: TGTGCCAGCAGCCAGGCATTCGGTGAGCAGTTCTTC.

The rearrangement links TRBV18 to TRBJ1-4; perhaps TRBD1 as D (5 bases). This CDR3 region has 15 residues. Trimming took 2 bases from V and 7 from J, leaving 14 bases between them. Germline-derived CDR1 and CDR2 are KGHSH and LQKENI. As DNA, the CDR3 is TGTGCCAGCTCACCAAGGACCGTCCAGGGTGAAAAACTGTTTTTT. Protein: CASSPRTVQGEKLFF.

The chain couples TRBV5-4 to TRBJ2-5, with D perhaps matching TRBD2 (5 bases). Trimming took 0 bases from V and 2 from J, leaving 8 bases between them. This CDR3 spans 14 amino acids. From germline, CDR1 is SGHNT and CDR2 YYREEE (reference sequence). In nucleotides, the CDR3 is TGTGCCAGCAGCTTGGCAGCGGAACAAGAGACCCAGTACTTC. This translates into CASSLAAEQETQYF.

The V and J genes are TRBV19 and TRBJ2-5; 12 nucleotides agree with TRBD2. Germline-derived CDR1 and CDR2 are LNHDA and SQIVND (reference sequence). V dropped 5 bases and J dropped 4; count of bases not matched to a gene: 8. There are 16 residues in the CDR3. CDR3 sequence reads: CASSGPSGGAGETQYF. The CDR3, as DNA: TGTGCCAGTAGTGGACCTAGCGGGGGGGCCGGAGAGACCCAGTACTTC.

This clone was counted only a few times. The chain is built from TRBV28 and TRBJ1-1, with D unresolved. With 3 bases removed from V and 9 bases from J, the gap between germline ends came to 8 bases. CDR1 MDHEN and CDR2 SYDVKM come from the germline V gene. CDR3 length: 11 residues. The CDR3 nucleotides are TGTGCCAGCAGTTTGGACGGGAAAGCTTTCTTT. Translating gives CASSLDGKAFF.

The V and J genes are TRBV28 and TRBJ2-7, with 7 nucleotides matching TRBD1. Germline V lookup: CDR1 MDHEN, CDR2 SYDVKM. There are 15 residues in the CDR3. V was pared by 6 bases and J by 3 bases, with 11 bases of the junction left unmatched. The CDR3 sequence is CASSESGQKSYEQYF. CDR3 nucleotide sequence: TGTGCCAGCAGCGAATCGGGACAGAAGAGCTACGAGCAGTACTTC.

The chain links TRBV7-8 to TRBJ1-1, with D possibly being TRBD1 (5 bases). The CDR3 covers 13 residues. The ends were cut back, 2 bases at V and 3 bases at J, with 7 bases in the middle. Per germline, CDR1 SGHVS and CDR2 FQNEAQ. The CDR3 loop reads CASSLSRDTEAFF. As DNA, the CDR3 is TGTGCCAGCAGCTTAAGCAGGGACACTGAAGCTTTCTTT.

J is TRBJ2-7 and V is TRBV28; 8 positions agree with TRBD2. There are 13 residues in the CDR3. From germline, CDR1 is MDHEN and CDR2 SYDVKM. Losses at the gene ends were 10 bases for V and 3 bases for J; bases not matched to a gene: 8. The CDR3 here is CAIGRGGFYEQYF. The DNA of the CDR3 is TGTGCCATTGGACGGGGGGGATTCTACGAGCAGTACTTC.

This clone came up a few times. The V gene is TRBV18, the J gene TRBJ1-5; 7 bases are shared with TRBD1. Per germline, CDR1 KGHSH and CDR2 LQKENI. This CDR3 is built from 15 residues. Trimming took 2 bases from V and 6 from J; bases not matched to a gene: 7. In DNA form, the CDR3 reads TGTGCCAGCTCACCAGGGACAGTAGAGGGTCAGCCCCAGCATTTT. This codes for CASSPGTVEGQPQHF.

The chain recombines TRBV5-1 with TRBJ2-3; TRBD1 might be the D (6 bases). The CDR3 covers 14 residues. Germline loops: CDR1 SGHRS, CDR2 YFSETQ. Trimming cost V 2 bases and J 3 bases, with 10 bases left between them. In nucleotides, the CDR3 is TGCGCCAGCAGCTTCGGACAGAGAACAGATACGCAGTATTTT. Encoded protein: CASSFGQRTDTQYF.

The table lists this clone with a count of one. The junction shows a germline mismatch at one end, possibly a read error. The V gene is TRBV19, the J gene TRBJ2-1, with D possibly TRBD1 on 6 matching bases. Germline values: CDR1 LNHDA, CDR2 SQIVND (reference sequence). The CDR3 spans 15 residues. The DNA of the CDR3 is TGTGCCAGTAGTATAGACACCCTGACAGGACCCCAATTGGTCTTC. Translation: CASSIDTLTGPQLVF.

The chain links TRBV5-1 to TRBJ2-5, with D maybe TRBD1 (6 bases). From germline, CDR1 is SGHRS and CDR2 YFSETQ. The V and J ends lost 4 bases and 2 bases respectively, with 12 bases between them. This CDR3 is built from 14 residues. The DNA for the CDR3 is TGCGCCAGCAGCAGGCGGACAGAACAAGAGACCCAGTACTTC. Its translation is CASSRRTEQETQYF.

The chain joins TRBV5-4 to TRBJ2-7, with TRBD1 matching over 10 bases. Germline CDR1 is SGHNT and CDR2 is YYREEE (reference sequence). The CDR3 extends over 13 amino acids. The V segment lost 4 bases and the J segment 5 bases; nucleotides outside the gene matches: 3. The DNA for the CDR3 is TGTGCCAGCAGCCCGACAGGGGGCAACGAGCAGTACTTC. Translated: CASSPTGGNEQYF.